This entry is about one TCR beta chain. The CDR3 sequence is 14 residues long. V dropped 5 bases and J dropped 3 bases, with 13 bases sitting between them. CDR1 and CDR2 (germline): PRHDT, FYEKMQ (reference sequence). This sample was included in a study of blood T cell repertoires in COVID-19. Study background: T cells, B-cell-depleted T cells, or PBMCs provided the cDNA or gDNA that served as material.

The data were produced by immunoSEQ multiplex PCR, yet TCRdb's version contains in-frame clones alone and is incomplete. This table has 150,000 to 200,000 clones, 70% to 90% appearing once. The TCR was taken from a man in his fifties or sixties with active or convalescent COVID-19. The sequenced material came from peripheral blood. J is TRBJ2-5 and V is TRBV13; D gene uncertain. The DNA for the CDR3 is TGTGCCAGCAGCCCCCAGTTTGCGGAAGAGACCCAGTACTTC. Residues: CASSPQFAEETQYF.